What follows are 28 T cell receptor beta chains derived from one specimen sequenced in a study of early T cells in non-severe SARS-CoV-2 infection. Each CDR3 protein gets one entry after TCRdb re-called the 5' RACE reads with MiXCR. The sample includes 50,000 to 85,000 distinct CDR3 sequences, around 9% seen only once; the top ten take 3% to 3.5%. The specimen was whole blood. All receptors derive from an adult who was a healthcare worker with PCR-confirmed SARS-CoV-2 infection or an uninfected control (not recorded which).

The rearrangement uses TRBV4-3 and TRBJ2-1; 7 positions agree with TRBD2. The germline V gene encodes CDR1 LGHNA and CDR2 YSLEER. The J segment lost 5 bases and the V segment lost 1 base, leaving 8 bases of the junction unmatched. There are 16 residues in the CDR3. The CDR3 here is CASSQGPNSGNNEQFF. The CDR3 DNA is TGCGCCAGCAGCCAAGGCCCGAACAGCGGGAACAATGAGCAGTTCTTC.

This clonotype showed up just a few times. The chain couples TRBV12-3 or TRBV12-4 to TRBJ2-3; maybe TRBD2 (5 bases). The V end was cut by 5 bases, the J end by 4 bases, with 10 bases between. The CDR3 spans 13 residues. CDR3 loop: CASSRTGSDTQYF. The CDR3 DNA reads TGTGCCAGCAGTCGGACTGGTTCAGATACGCAGTATTTT.

J is TRBJ2-5 and V is TRBV9, with D perhaps matching TRBD1 (6 bases). Germline values: CDR1 SGDLS, CDR2 YYNGEE. The CDR3 has 14 residues. V lost 1 base and J 5 bases, leaving 12 bases between the germline ends. CDR3 bases: TGTGCCAGCAGCGTAAACTCAGGGGTTGAGACCCAGTACTTC. It yields the protein CASSVNSGVETQYF.

The table lists this clonotype with a few counts. The chain joins TRBV20-1 to TRBJ2-1, with 10 bases identical to TRBD2. The trim removed 5 bases at V and 4 bases at J, leaving 8 bases unmatched. Germline assignment: CDR1 DFQATT and CDR2 SNEGSKA (reference sequence). The CDR3 consists of 15 residues. CDR3 DNA: TGCAGTGCTCAGAGCGGGAGGGCAGGATACAATGAGCAGTTCTTC. Amino acids: CSAQSGRAGYNEQFF.

In this sample, this clonotype turned up many times. This chain links TRBV18 with TRBJ2-1; TRBD2 matches 9 bases. The ends lost 4 bases at V and 2 bases at J; junction bases unmatched: 3. The CDR3 covers 15 residues. Germline V CDR1 and CDR2: KGHSH, LQKENI. Here the CDR3 reads CASSQSSGTYNEQFF. CDR3 in DNA: TGTGCCAGCTCACAGTCTAGCGGGACCTACAATGAGCAGTTCTTC.

The chain has TRBV20-1 and TRBJ2-1, with D possibly being TRBD2 (6 bases). V shed 6 bases and J shed 7 bases, with 16 bases lying between them. The CDR3 length is 13 residues. Germline assignment: CDR1 DFQATT and CDR2 SNEGSKA (reference sequence). The CDR3 loop is CSASLASINEQFF. The CDR3 DNA follows: TGCAGTGCCTCTCTAGCGTCCATTAATGAGCAGTTCTTC.

CDR3 residues: CSALAPGTSVRTDTQYF. The CDR3 coding sequence is TGCAGTGCTCTGGCCCCGGGAACCTCAGTCCGCACAGATACGCAGTATTTT. This chain uses TRBV20-1 with TRBJ2-3; the D gene is possibly TRBD2 (5 bases). The CDR3 length is 17 residues. The V gene's germline CDR1 is DFQATT and CDR2 SNEGSKA (reference sequence). With 5 bases removed from V and 1 base from J, the gap between germline ends came to 22 bases.

A few counts support this clonotype. This chain uses TRBV7-3 with TRBJ2-3; D gene unclear. V lost 3 bases, J lost 6 bases, and 10 bases lay in between. This CDR3 is 13 amino acids long. In germline, CDR1 is SGHTA, CDR2 FQGTGA. In DNA form, the CDR3 reads TGTGCCAGCAGCTTCCGGAAGGAGGATACGCAGTATTTT. Its translation is CASSFRKEDTQYF.

The chain joins TRBV19 to TRBJ2-2; perhaps TRBD1 as D (6 bases). CDR1 is LNHDA, CDR2 SQIVND, per germline (reference sequence). The V end lost 4 bases, the J end lost 1 base, and 16 bases lay between the germline ends. The CDR3 consists of 17 residues. CDR3 amino acids: CASSNGAGVGNTGELFF. CDR3 nucleotide sequence: TGTGCCAGTAGTAATGGGGCAGGGGTCGGGAACACCGGGGAGCTGTTTTTT.

This clonotype was detected ten times or more. The chain links TRBV9 to TRBJ2-5, with a possible D match to TRBD2 (6 bases). There are 14 residues in the CDR3. V was cut by 2 bases and J by 5 bases, with 13 bases left in between. CDR1 and CDR2 from the germline V gene are SGDLS and YYNGEE. CDR3 DNA sequence: TGTGCCAGCAGCGTGGAGGCGGGGAGGGAGACCCAGTACTTC. Its translation is CASSVEAGRETQYF.

The chain joins TRBV4-2 to TRBJ2-3; TRBD1 matches 9 bases. CDR1 and CDR2 from the germline V gene are LGHNA and YNFKEQ. This CDR3 comprises 17 residues. Unmatched junction bases numbered 7, after V lost 0 bases and J lost 3 bases. CDR3 coding DNA: TGTGCCAGCAGCCAAGAACAGGACAGGGGTTTTACAGATACGCAGTATTTT. It specifies CASSQEQDRGFTDTQYF.

This clonotype was picked up many times. The chain joins TRBV25-1 to TRBJ2-5; TRBD2 aligns across 7 bases. CDR3 length equals 14 residues. Trimming cost V 6 bases and J 4 bases; bases outside gene matches: 8. The germline gives CDR1 MGHDK, CDR2 SYGVNS. The CDR3 bases are TGTGCCAGCAGCGCAGCGGGACCACGAGAGACCCAGTACTTC. Protein sequence: CASSAAGPRETQYF.

This clonotype was picked up a small number of times. The rearrangement joins TRBV19 to TRBJ2-1, with D possibly matching TRBD1 (6 bases). Germline CDR1 is LNHDA and CDR2 is SQIVND (reference sequence). Trimming shortened V by 5 bases and J by 5 bases, and 22 bases separated the two germline ends. The CDR3 runs to 17 residues. The CDR3 nucleotides read TGTGCCAGTAGTTACGGGACATCCGGGATCGGGAACAATGAGCAGTTCTTC. Translating it yields CASSYGTSGIGNNEQFF.

The sample holds a few counts of this clonotype. The J gene is TRBJ2-2, the V gene TRBV19; 13 bases fit TRBD2. V was pared by 7 bases and J by 6 bases, with 8 bases of the junction left unmatched. The CDR3 sequence is 16 residues long. The germline CDR1 and CDR2 sequences are LNHDA and SQIVND (reference sequence). DNA of the CDR3: TGTGCCAGTACGGGACTAGCGGGGACCGTCCCCGGGGAGCTGTTTTTT. The encoded protein is CASTGLAGTVPGELFF.

This clonotype came up a few times. The gene calls are TRBV4-2 and TRBJ2-3, with D possibly TRBD2 on 5 matching bases. The CDR3 length is 15 residues. Between the trimmed V and J ends, which lost 4 bases and 6 bases, there was a span of 17 bases. Germline CDR1 LGHNA, CDR2 YNFKEQ. The chain's CDR3 is CASSPNPAGRDTQYF. The CDR3 DNA is TGTGCCAGCAGCCCCAACCCGGCGGGTAGGGATACGCAGTATTTT.

V gene TRBV5-1 combines with J gene TRBJ1-1, with 7 bases lining up with TRBD1. CDR3 length equals 14 residues. J gave up 4 bases and V 4 bases, and 7 bases lay outside the gene matches. Per the germline V gene, CDR1 is SGHRS and CDR2 is YFSETQ. CDR3: CASSQGQRPTEAFF. Here the CDR3 DNA reads TGCGCCAGCAGCCAGGGACAGAGGCCCACTGAAGCTTTCTTT.

The chain links TRBV20-1 to TRBJ1-3, with unresolved D. Trimming cost V 3 bases and J 0 bases, with 9 bases left between them. The CDR3 is 14 residues long. The germline CDR1 and CDR2 sequences are DFQATT and SNEGSKA (reference sequence). In DNA, the CDR3 is TGCAGTGCTAGTGCGGGCTCCTCTGGAAACACCATATATTTT. Its translation is CSASAGSSGNTIYF.

This chain links TRBV20-1 with TRBJ2-7; D call uncertain. V was clipped by 0 bases and J by 1 base, with 13 bases between them. The CDR3 consists of 15 residues. Germline CDR1 and CDR2: DFQATT and SNEGSKA (reference sequence). The CDR3 spells CSARDPKRNSYEQYF. The DNA for the CDR3 is TGCAGTGCTAGAGATCCTAAGCGTAATTCCTACGAGCAGTACTTC.

This clonotype was counted ten times or more. This chain joins TRBV7-3 and TRBJ2-1, with unresolved D. V lost 1 base to trimming and J lost 5 bases, with 6 bases between them. The CDR3 length is 13 residues. The V gene's germline CDR1 is SGHTA and CDR2 FQGTGA. DNA of the CDR3: TGTGCCAGCAGCTTAAGTTCTAACAATGAGCAGTTCTTC. Its protein product is CASSLSSNNEQFF.

This clonotype was counted between two and nine times. The genes are TRBV20-1 and TRBJ2-3, with 7 nucleotides matching TRBD2. Unmatched junction bases numbered 11, after V lost 4 bases and J lost 4 bases. The CDR3 runs 15 residues. Germline CDR1 is DFQATT and CDR2 is SNEGSKA (reference sequence). The CDR3 protein is CSATDWGGSPDTQYF. In DNA, the CDR3 is TGCAGTGCTACGGATTGGGGGGGTAGCCCAGATACGCAGTATTTT.

At least ten counts were recorded for this clonotype. The genes are TRBV30 and TRBJ2-7; the match to TRBD2 covers 8 bases. CDR1 GTSNPN and CDR2 SVGIG come from the germline V gene (reference sequence). CDR3 length equals 14 residues. The trim removed 5 bases at V and 2 bases at J, leaving 8 bases unmatched. The CDR3 coding sequence is TGTGCCTGGGAAAGACGGGAGGGTGCCTACGAGCAGTACTTC. Protein sequence: CAWERREGAYEQYF.

J is TRBJ1-1 and V is TRBV10-3; D is undetermined. This CDR3 contains 11 residues. Trimming removed 6 bases from V and 7 bases from J, with 9 bases in between. Per the germline V gene, CDR1 is ENHRY and CDR2 is SYGVKD. CDR3 sequence reads: CAIRGGNEAFF. The CDR3 nucleotides read TGTGCCATCAGGGGAGGGAATGAAGCTTTCTTT.

The chain employs TRBV12-3 or TRBV12-4 and TRBJ2-7, with D uncertain. Trimming shortened V by 1 base and J by 3 bases, and 10 bases separated the two germline ends. The length of the CDR3 is 14 residues. CDR3 DNA sequence: TGTGCCAGCAGTTTAGGGAACAGCTACTACGAGCAGTACTTC. Translating it yields CASSLGNSYYEQYF.

There are a few counts of this clonotype. The chain links TRBV2 to TRBJ2-7, with D hard to call. V lost 2 bases and J 0 bases, leaving 8 bases between the germline ends. CDR3 size: 14 residues. The germline CDR1 and CDR2 sequences are SNHLY and FYNNEI. The CDR3 DNA reads TGTGCCAGCAGTGAACCCAGTAGCTCCTACGAGCAGTACTTC. Encoded protein: CASSEPSSSYEQYF. The full variable domain, with the rest looked up from reference TRBV2 and TRBJ2-7, is EPEVTQTPSHQVTQMGQEVILRCVPISNHLYFYWYRQILGQKVEFLVSFYNNEISEKSEIFDDQFSVERPDGSNFTLKIRSTKLEDSAMYFCASSEPSSSYEQYFGPGTRLTVT.

The CDR3 sequence is CASSSTSGRGQYF. As DNA, the CDR3 is TGTGCCAGCAGCAGTACTAGCGGGCGGGGCCAGTACTTC. V is TRBV11-2 and J is TRBJ2-5, with TRBD2 matching over 9 bases. V was pared by 5 bases and J by 10 bases, with 8 bases of the junction left unmatched. Germline CDR1 SGHAT, CDR2 FQNNGV. The CDR3 covers 13 residues.

V usage is TRBV18 and J usage is TRBJ2-7; 7 bases are a match to TRBD2. The length of the CDR3 is 15 residues. Germline values: CDR1 KGHSH, CDR2 LQKENI. Trimming cost V 3 bases and J 3 bases; bases outside gene matches: 8. The DNA of the CDR3 is TGTGCCAGCTCACCGGGGGGGACCGGCCTCTACGAGCAGTACTTC. Its protein is CASSPGGTGLYEQYF.

In this sample, this clonotype turned up many times. V and J are TRBV4-2 and TRBJ2-1; D tentatively fits TRBD1 or TRBD2 (7 bases each). With 4 bases removed from V and 5 bases from J, the gap between germline ends came to 15 bases. This CDR3 is built from 15 residues. The germline CDR1 and CDR2 sequences are LGHNA and YNFKEQ. In DNA form, the CDR3 reads TGTGCCAGCAGCCCCGATCAGGGGGGGCACAATGAGCAGTTCTTC. Residues: CASSPDQGGHNEQFF.

This chain connects TRBV29-1 to TRBJ1-1, with D unclear. V lost 6 bases and J lost 4, with 9 bases in between. CDR1 is SQVTM and CDR2 is ANQGSEA in the germline V gene. The CDR3 spans 11 residues. The CDR3 loop reads CSVLTTTEAFF. The DNA of the CDR3 is TGCAGCGTCCTGACAACCACTGAAGCTTTCTTT.